This TCR beta chain emerged from a study of blood T cell repertoires in COVID-19. Study-level information: There were acute and convalescent COVID-19 samples, and they came from the United States, Italy and Spain.

Followed over time, Seattle patients had been enrolled while infection was active. The CDR3 contains 15 residues. Germline V lookup: CDR1 SGHNT, CDR2 YYREEE (reference sequence). The ends were cut back, 4 bases at V and 5 bases at J, with 16 bases in the middle. Libraries were prepared by immunoSEQ multiplex PCR; TCRdb keeps only in-frame clonotypes and omits some of them. This table has 150,000 to 170,000 clones, approximately 85% appearing once. This rearrangement joins TRBV5-4 to TRBJ2-1; D possibly corresponds to TRBD2 (7 bases). The material sequenced was peripheral blood. The source of this sequence is a man in his sixties with COVID-19, enrolled during active disease. In nucleotides, the CDR3 is TGTGCCAGCAGCCGGACAGCGGGAACCGACAATGAGCAGTTCTTC. Protein product: CASSRTAGTDNEQFF.